This T cell receptor beta chain was identified in a study of T cells in narcolepsy. Study observations and caveats: Autoreactive HCRT-specific and TRIB2-specific clonotypes were marked in same-patient CSF-versus-blood CD4+ comparisons.

Points on this clone: Its antigen is still unknown. One junction end disagrees with the germline gene, perhaps due to a read error.

The length of the CDR3 is 14 residues. In germline, CDR1 is SQVTM, CDR2 ANQGSEA. The data were produced by immunoSEQ multiplex PCR, yet TCRdb's version contains in-frame clones alone and is incomplete. The sample contains 20,000 to 25,000 clones, approximately 84% of which appear only once. The receptor's source is a human donor with narcolepsy. Sequenced material: CD45RA- memory CD4+ T cells from PBMCs. The chain links TRBV29-1 to TRBJ2-5; D is possibly TRBD1 or TRBD2 (5 bases each). The CDR3 nucleotides are TGCAGCGTTGACGAGTCCGGACGAGTTGGGACCCAGCACTTC. Translating gives CSVDESGRVGTQHF.